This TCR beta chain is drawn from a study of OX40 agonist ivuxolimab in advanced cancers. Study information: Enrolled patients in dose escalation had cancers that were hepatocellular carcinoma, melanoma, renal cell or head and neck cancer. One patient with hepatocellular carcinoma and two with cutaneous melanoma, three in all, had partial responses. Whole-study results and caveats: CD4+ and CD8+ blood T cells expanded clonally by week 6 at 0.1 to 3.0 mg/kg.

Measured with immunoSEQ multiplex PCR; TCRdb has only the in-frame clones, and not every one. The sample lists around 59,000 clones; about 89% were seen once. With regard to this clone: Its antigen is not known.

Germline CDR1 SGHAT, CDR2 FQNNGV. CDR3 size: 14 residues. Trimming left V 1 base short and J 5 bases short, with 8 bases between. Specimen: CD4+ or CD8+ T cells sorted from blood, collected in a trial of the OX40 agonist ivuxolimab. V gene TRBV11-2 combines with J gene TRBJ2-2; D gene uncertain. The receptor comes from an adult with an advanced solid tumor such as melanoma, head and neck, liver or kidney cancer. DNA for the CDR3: TGTGCCAGCAGCTTAGGTTGGGAAACCGGGGAGCTGTTTTTT. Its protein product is CASSLGWETGELFF. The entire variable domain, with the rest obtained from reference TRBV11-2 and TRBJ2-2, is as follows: EAGVAQSPRYKIIEKRQSVAFWCNPISGHATLYWYQQILGQGPKLLIQFQNNGVVDDSQLPKDRFSAERLKGVDSTLKIQPAKLEDSAVYLCASSLGWETGELFFGEGSRLTVL.